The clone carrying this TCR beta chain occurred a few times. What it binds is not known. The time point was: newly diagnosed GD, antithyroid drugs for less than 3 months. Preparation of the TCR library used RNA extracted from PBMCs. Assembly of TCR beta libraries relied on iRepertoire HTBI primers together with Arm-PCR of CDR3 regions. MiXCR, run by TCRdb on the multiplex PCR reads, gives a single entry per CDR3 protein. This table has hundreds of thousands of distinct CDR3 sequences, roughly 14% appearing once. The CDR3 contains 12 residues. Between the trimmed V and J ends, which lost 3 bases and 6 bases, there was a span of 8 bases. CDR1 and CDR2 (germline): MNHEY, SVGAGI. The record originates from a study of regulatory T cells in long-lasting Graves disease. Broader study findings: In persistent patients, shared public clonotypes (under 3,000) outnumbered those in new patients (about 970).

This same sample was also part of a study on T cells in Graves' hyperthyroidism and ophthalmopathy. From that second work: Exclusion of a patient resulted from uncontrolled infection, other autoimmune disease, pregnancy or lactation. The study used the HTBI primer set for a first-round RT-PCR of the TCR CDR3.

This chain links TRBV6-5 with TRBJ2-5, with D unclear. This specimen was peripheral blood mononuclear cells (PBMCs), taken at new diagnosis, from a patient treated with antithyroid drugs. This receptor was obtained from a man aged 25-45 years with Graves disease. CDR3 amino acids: CASSYSPKTQYF. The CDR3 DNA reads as TGTGCCAGCAGTTATTCCCCCAAGACCCAGTACTTC.